This T cell receptor (beta chain) was recovered during a study of cytomegalovirus exposure and HLA in healthy donors. Primers included in the PCR were 60 Vbeta and 13 Jbeta primers. Sequencing was performed with immunoSEQ multiplex PCR; in TCRdb, only in-frame clones are kept and a portion is missing. Here the sample spans fewer than 200,000 clones, around 85% being singletons. The V gene's germline CDR1 is MNHNS and CDR2 SASEGT. V was clipped by 4 bases and J by 2 bases; unmatched bases: 7. CDR3 length equals 16 residues. Sequenced: PBMCs. The chain employs TRBV6-1 and TRBJ2-3, with 9 bases matching TRBD1. This TCR was recovered from a male donor in good health and CMV-seronegative. CDR3 loop: CASSVATGGLTDTQYF. Here the CDR3 DNA reads TGTGCCAGCAGTGTGGCCACAGGGGGCCTCACAGATACGCAGTATTTT.